Shown below are 17 T cell receptor beta chains from a single sample sequenced in a study of blood T cell repertoires in COVID-19. Clones were sequenced by immunoSEQ multiplex PCR, and TCRdb holds only the in-frame ones, with some missing. The data contain about 220,000 clones, 80% to 85% of them singletons. Sequencing was done on a sample of peripheral blood. Receptors originate from a woman in her sixties or seventies who had recovered from COVID-19.

V is TRBV2 and J is TRBJ2-7, with D perhaps TRBD1 (5 bases). This CDR3 region has 12 residues. V was shortened by 5 bases and J by 2 bases, with 7 bases between the two germline ends. The germline gives CDR1 SNHLY, CDR2 FYNNEI. CDR3 DNA sequence: TGTGCCAGCAGTATGGACACCTACGAGCAGTACTTC. It encodes CASSMDTYEQYF.

The chain recombines TRBV7-6 with TRBJ1-3; the D is unclear. Trimming shortened V by 4 bases and J by 1 base, and 14 bases separated the two germline ends. CDR1 SGHVS and CDR2 FNYEAQ come from the germline V gene. CDR3 length: 16 amino acids. Here the CDR3 reads CASSSWALGSGNTIYF. The CDR3 DNA follows: TGTGCCAGCAGCTCCTGGGCCCTGGGTTCTGGAAACACCATATATTTT.

This chain joins TRBV24-1 and TRBJ2-2; D possibly corresponds to TRBD1 (6 bases). The CDR3 runs 17 residues. The V gene lost 5 bases and the J gene lost 4 bases, with 19 bases spanning the gap. CDR1 KGHDR and CDR2 SFDVKD come from the germline V gene. The CDR3 DNA sequence: TGTGCCACCAGTGGCACGAGGCAGGGGAGTAGCACCGGGGAGCTGTTTTTT. As protein: CATSGTRQGSSTGELFF.

The chain is built from TRBV7-2 and TRBJ2-5, with D perhaps matching TRBD2 (5 bases). This CDR3 has 13 residues. CDR1 is SGHTA and CDR2 is FQGNSA in the germline V gene. Trimming stripped 5 bases from V and 1 base from J, with 8 bases between. The CDR3 nucleotides are TGTGCCAGCAGCCGCAGCGGCCAAGAGACCCAGTACTTC. Encoded protein: CASSRSGQETQYF.

This rearrangement joins TRBV2 to TRBJ1-4; 7 positions match TRBD1. The V and J ends lost 11 bases and 8 bases, in that order; junction bases with no gene match: 8. CDR3 length: 12 residues. Germline V gives CDR1 SNHLY, CDR2 FYNNEI. The chain's CDR3 is CAGTGEREKLFF. The CDR3 coding sequence is TGTGCCGGCACAGGGGAGCGGGAAAAACTGTTTTTT.

This chain links TRBV5-4 with TRBJ1-2, with D uncertain. Looked up from germline, CDR1 is SGHNT and CDR2 is YYREEE (reference sequence). The CDR3 is made up of 14 amino acids. V shed 0 bases and J shed 2 bases, with 8 bases lying between them. This CDR3 is CASSLAQKNYGYTF. DNA for the CDR3: TGTGCCAGCAGCTTGGCGCAGAAAAACTATGGCTACACCTTC.

This chain uses TRBV4-2 with TRBJ1-2, with 8 bases identical to TRBD1. The CDR3 is 15 residues long. Germline V gene lookup returns CDR1 LGHNA and CDR2 YNFKEQ. Losses at the gene ends were 3 bases for V and 4 bases for J; bases not matched to a gene: 7. The CDR3 spells CASSQDVGQGYGYTF. CDR3 DNA: TGTGCCAGCAGCCAGGATGTTGGACAGGGCTATGGCTACACCTTC.

The chain carries TRBV10-3 and TRBJ2-2; 8 positions match TRBD2. The CDR3 contains 18 residues. Per germline, CDR1 ENHRY and CDR2 SYGVKD. V lost 3 bases to trimming and J lost 3 bases; unmatched junction nucleotides: 12. CDR3 nucleotide sequence: TGTGCCATCAGTGAAATCTCTGGGGCGGGGGGTCACACCGGGGAGCTGTTTTTT. Its protein is CAISEISGAGGHTGELFF.

The chain joins TRBV19 to TRBJ1-5; D not certain. Trimming took off 5 bases at V and 0 bases at J, with 8 bases between the two ends. The CDR3 length is 14 residues. From germline, CDR1 is LNHDA and CDR2 SQIVND (reference sequence). DNA of the CDR3: TGTGCCAGTAGTCGGGTCAATAGCAATCAGCCCCAGCATTTT. Amino acids: CASSRVNSNQPQHF.

Only a few counts were recorded for this clone. The chain recombines TRBV5-1 with TRBJ1-4; D might be TRBD1 (6 bases). The length of the CDR3 is 14 residues. Per germline, CDR1 SGHRS and CDR2 YFSETQ. The V end lost 5 bases, the J end lost 5 bases, and 13 bases lay between the germline ends. In nucleotides, the CDR3 is TGCGCCAGCAGTTCGGACAGCTGGAATGAAAAACTGTTTTTT. It is translated as CASSSDSWNEKLFF. Together with reference TRBV5-1 and TRBJ1-4, the CDR3 gives the full variable domain: KAGVTQTPRYLIKTRGQQVTLSCSPISGHRSVSWYQQTPGQGLQFLFEYFSETQRNKGNFPGRFSGRQFSNSRSEMNVSTLELGDSALYLCASSSDSWNEKLFFGSGTQLSVL.

This clone was counted only a few times. The rearrangement joins TRBV5-6 to TRBJ1-1; the D gene is possibly TRBD1 (5 bases). The germline gives CDR1 SGHDT, CDR2 YYEEEE. This CDR3 contains 13 residues. V shed 1 base and J shed 9 bases, with 13 bases lying between them. The DNA for the CDR3 is TGTGCCAGCAGCTTGTCTCGGGGGTCGAAAGCTTTCTTT. Its protein is CASSLSRGSKAFF.

The V and J genes are TRBV28 and TRBJ2-5; TRBD2 aligns across 12 bases. Per the germline V gene, CDR1 is MDHEN and CDR2 is SYDVKM. The CDR3 is made up of 14 amino acids. V lost 9 bases, J lost 5 bases, and 7 bases stayed unmatched. The CDR3 loop reads CASRLAGVVETQYF. In DNA form, the CDR3 reads TGTGCCAGTCGACTAGCGGGGGTGGTGGAGACCCAGTACTTC.

This clone was observed a few times. J is TRBJ1-2 and V is TRBV6-5; 12 positions agree with TRBD1. The CDR3 length is 15 residues. The ends lost 4 bases at V and 4 bases at J; junction bases unmatched: 4. Germline CDR1 is MNHEY and CDR2 is SVGAGI. CDR3 protein: CASSSPGQGAYGYTF. The CDR3 DNA reads TGTGCCAGCAGTTCCCCGGGACAGGGGGCCTATGGCTACACCTTC.

A few counts support this clone. V and J are TRBV7-9 and TRBJ1-5, with 10 bases matching TRBD1. V gave up 1 base and J gave up 2 bases; unmatched junction bases: 8. This CDR3 comprises 18 residues. Germline V gene data show CDR1 as SEHNR and CDR2 as FQNEAQ (reference sequence). This CDR3 reads CASSLGWDRGMGNQPQHF. DNA for the CDR3: TGTGCCAGCAGCTTAGGATGGGACAGGGGAATGGGCAATCAGCCCCAGCATTTT.

The sample holds one count of this clone. The rearrangement uses TRBV18 and TRBJ2-5; 7 bases fit TRBD1. Germline V lookup: CDR1 KGHSH, CDR2 LQKENI. This CDR3 is built from 14 residues. With V trimmed by 3 bases and J by 5 bases, 6 bases remained unmatched. CDR3 residues: CASSPQGERETQYF. The CDR3 DNA sequence: TGTGCCAGCTCACCCCAGGGGGAGAGGGAGACCCAGTACTTC.

The chain employs TRBV9 and TRBJ2-3; 7 bases fit TRBD2. V gave up 0 bases and J gave up 5 bases; unmatched junction bases: 15. The CDR3 sequence is 18 residues long. The germline V gene has CDR1 SGDLS and CDR2 YYNGEE. CDR3 protein: CASSVAPGRGYSVDTQYF. In DNA form, the CDR3 reads TGTGCCAGCAGCGTAGCCCCCGGGCGGGGGTATTCGGTAGATACGCAGTATTTT.

The chain couples TRBV2 to TRBJ2-1, with 7 bases aligning to TRBD1. This CDR3 has 16 residues. The germline gives CDR1 SNHLY, CDR2 FYNNEI. V lost 6 bases, J lost 1 base, and 9 bases stayed unmatched. CDR3: CASRTGGRGSYNEQFF. For the CDR3, the DNA is TGTGCCAGCAGAACAGGTGGCAGGGGGTCCTACAATGAGCAGTTCTTC.